This is a list of T cell receptor beta chains from one sample in a study of beta chain features in type 1 diabetes. Assay: immunoSEQ multiplex PCR; the TCRdb copy retains only in-frame clones and omits some. The sample shows around 250,000 clones, approximately 14% of them seen only once. Sequenced sample: naive CD4+ T cells from blood. The receptors were gathered from a woman aged 40 to 49 in good health. Both conserved end residues are trimmed from each CDR3.

j_call: TRBJ2-7
v_call: TRBV5-1
cdr3_aa: ASSSRTGVEQY

j_call: TRBJ1-2
v_call: TRBV7-8
cdr3_aa: ASSLKDRGYGYT

j_call: TRBJ2-5
v_call: TRBV5-6
cdr3_aa: ASSLALAGGETQY

j_call: TRBJ2-2
v_call: TRBV7-8
cdr3_aa: ASSRRGTFVSTGELF

j_call: TRBJ1-5
v_call: TRBV2
cdr3_aa: ASRIGGGNQPQH

j_call: TRBJ2-7
v_call: TRBV10-3
cdr3_aa: AISESIGTGFVQY

j_call: TRBJ2-7
v_call: TRBV19
cdr3_aa: ASSIGSQGAYEQY

j_call: TRBJ2-7
v_call: TRBV10-3
cdr3_aa: AISEPIVEEQY

j_call: TRBJ2-5
v_call: TRBV11-2
cdr3_aa: ASSRTSGGETQY

j_call: TRBJ2-5
v_call: TRBV5-5
cdr3_aa: ASSGGTGLQETQY

j_call: TRBJ2-7
v_call: TRBV5-1
cdr3_aa: ASSPTGTGDEQY

j_call: TRBJ1-1
v_call: TRBV27
cdr3_aa: ASRGQHPPSTEAF

j_call: TRBJ1-2
v_call: TRBV29-1
cdr3_aa: SVTKWEEDAGSYGYT

j_call: TRBJ1-2
v_call: TRBV5-1
cdr3_aa: ASSEIRRGNGYT

j_call: TRBJ2-4
v_call: TRBV11-2
cdr3_aa: ASSLDVQGRNIQY

j_call: TRBJ1-1
v_call: TRBV20-1
cdr3_aa: SAGTGDAF

j_call: TRBJ2-1
v_call: TRBV6-5
cdr3_aa: ATHRDFHNEQF

j_call: TRBJ1-4
v_call: TRBV7-9
cdr3_aa: ASSFPDSPTYRNREKLF

j_call: TRBJ1-1
v_call: TRBV2
cdr3_aa: ASSVLTEAF

j_call: TRBJ1-2
v_call: TRBV7-2
cdr3_aa: ASSLTGAIYGYT

j_call: TRBJ2-1
v_call: TRBV7-7
cdr3_aa: ASSPSLAGAYNEQF

j_call: TRBJ2-5
v_call: TRBV7-9
cdr3_aa: ASSLAGGWTETQY

j_call: TRBJ2-6
v_call: TRBV4-1
cdr3_aa: ASSQGTGSGANVLT

j_call: TRBJ2-7
v_call: TRBV19
cdr3_aa: ASSIHEDRANEQY

j_call: TRBJ1-6
v_call: TRBV6-6
cdr3_aa: ASKSPNSPLH

j_call: TRBJ2-5
v_call: TRBV5-4
cdr3_aa: ASSLAPRGFAQY

j_call: TRBJ2-1
v_call: TRBV7-2
cdr3_aa: ASSSGIYNEQF

j_call: TRBJ1-5
v_call: TRBV19
cdr3_aa: ASSILRESGNQPQH

j_call: TRBJ2-5
v_call: TRBV5-1
cdr3_aa: ASSQTSGGVQETQY